This entry lists 31 T cell receptor beta chains sequenced from one sample in a study of T cell repertoires in cytomegalovirus infection. These TCRs are of unknown antigen specificity. A single record per CDR3 protein comes from TCRdb applying MiXCR to the reads. Of roughly 920,000 distinct CDR3 sequences listed, approximately 32% are singletons. The sample was cultured CD8+ T cells from PBMCs, taken from culture after CMV antigen stimulation. The receptors come from a human donor in good health (CMV status not recorded). Some clones in this sample may be carry-over from other donors' samples.

This chain links TRBV2 with TRBJ2-5; perhaps TRBD2 as D (6 bases). V gave up 10 bases and J gave up 1 base, with 13 bases separating them. Germline values: CDR1 SNHLY, CDR2 FYNNEI. This CDR3 has 13 residues. The CDR3 here is CATSGTVQETQYF. CDR3 in DNA: TGTGCCACCTCCGGGACTGTCCAAGAGACCCAGTACTTC.

This CDR3 reads CASSQGRLSGYTF. The DNA for the CDR3 is TGTGCCAGCAGCCAAGGGAGGTTGTCTGGCTACACCTTC. The chain links TRBV14 to TRBJ1-2, with no clear D. V was cut by 1 base and J by 7 bases, with 10 bases left in between. There are 13 residues in the CDR3. CDR1 is SGHDN, CDR2 FVKESK, per germline.

The chain combines TRBV10-2 with TRBJ1-1; D possibly corresponds to TRBD1 (5 bases). With 4 bases removed from V and 11 bases from J, the gap between germline ends came to 20 bases. This CDR3 is built from 14 residues. Germline V gene lookup returns CDR1 WSHSY and CDR2 SAAADI. The DNA of the CDR3 is TGCGCCAGCAGTGTTCTTGGATATGGGGGGAGTGCTTTCTTT. It codes for CASSVLGYGGSAFF.

V gene TRBV5-1 combines with J gene TRBJ2-1; TRBD2 aligns across 7 bases. The V gene's germline CDR1 is SGHRS and CDR2 YFSETQ. The CDR3 extends over 15 amino acids. With V trimmed by 2 bases and J by 2 bases, 4 bases remained unmatched. The CDR3 here is CASSFLGGAYNEQFF. The CDR3 coding sequence is TGCGCCAGCAGCTTTTTGGGGGGGGCCTACAATGAGCAGTTCTTC.

This clonotype was detected only once. The chain has TRBV6-6 and TRBJ2-7; possible D gene TRBD1, 6 bases. The V and J ends lost 0 bases and 5 bases respectively, with 14 bases between them. Per germline, CDR1 MNHNY and CDR2 SVGAGI (reference sequence). This CDR3 has 15 residues. CDR3: CASSYSGGGQDEQYF. The CDR3 region has the DNA TGTGCCAGCAGTTACTCGGGTGGGGGCCAGGACGAGCAGTACTTC.

This clonotype was counted a few times. The chain employs TRBV4-1 and TRBJ1-1; a weak D match, TRBD1 (5 bases). CDR3 length equals 15 residues. Germline V CDR1 and CDR2: MGHRA, YSYEKL. The V end lost 3 bases, the J end lost 7 bases, and 18 bases lay between the germline ends. The CDR3, as DNA: TGCGCCAGCAGCCAGAGAGACAGCCCCCTCCGTGAAGCTTTCTTT. Amino acids: CASSQRDSPLREAFF.

This clonotype was picked up many times. In nucleotides, the CDR3 is TGTGCCAGCAGTTTACCGTTTGCTGAAGCTTTCTTT. It specifies CASSLPFAEAFF. The chain links TRBV12-3 or TRBV12-4 to TRBJ1-1; no reliable D call. V gave up 2 bases and J gave up 6 bases, with 7 bases separating them. The CDR3 has 12 amino acids.

There are a few counts of this clonotype. The gene calls are TRBV7-9 and TRBJ2-5; no definite D call. Trimming shortened V by 5 bases and J by 5 bases, and 15 bases separated the two germline ends. Germline V gives CDR1 SEHNR, CDR2 FQNEAQ (reference sequence). The CDR3 totals 14 residues. The CDR3 DNA reads as TGTGCCAGCAGCCCCCCCCTGGCGTGGGAGACCCAGTACTTC. This translates into CASSPPLAWETQYF. The variable domain in full, with the rest retrieved from reference TRBV7-9 and TRBJ2-5, is DTGVSQNPRHKITKRGQNVTFRCDPISEHNRLYWYRQTLGQGPEFLTYFQNEAQLEKSRLLSDRFSAERPKGSFSTLEIQRTEQGDSAMYLCASSPPLAWETQYFGPGTRLLVL.

Only a few counts were recorded for this clonotype. The V gene is TRBV27, the J gene TRBJ1-6, with a tentative D call TRBD1 (5 bases). Germline CDR1 MNHEY, CDR2 SMNVEV (reference sequence). V was clipped by 6 bases and J by 10 bases, with 19 bases between them. This CDR3 is built from 15 residues. The chain's CDR3 is CASSLARESKSPLHF. As DNA, the CDR3 is TGTGCCAGCAGCCTAGCCAGGGAGAGTAAGTCACCCCTCCACTTT.

The chain carries TRBV5-5 and TRBJ1-6, with 7 bases matching TRBD1. The CDR3 has 13 residues. V shed 3 bases and J 8 bases; nucleotides not matched to a gene: 2. The germline V gene has CDR1 SGHKS and CDR2 YYEKEE (reference sequence). The CDR3 loop reads CASSWDSDSPLHF. The CDR3 region has the DNA TGTGCCAGCAGCTGGGACAGCGATTCACCCCTCCACTTT.

V usage is TRBV28 and J usage is TRBJ1-5, with no clear D. The CDR3 is 12 residues long. Per the germline V gene, CDR1 is MDHEN and CDR2 is SYDVKM. Deletions cut 8 bases from V and 4 bases from J, with 9 bases between. The CDR3: CASLRKNQPQHF. Written as DNA, the CDR3 is TGTGCCAGCCTCCGGAAAAATCAGCCCCAGCATTTT.

The gene calls are TRBV7-1 and TRBJ2-1, with D perhaps being TRBD1 or TRBD2 (5 bases each). TRBV7-1 counts as an open reading frame of uncertain function. V shed 8 bases and J shed 1 base, with 12 bases lying between them. The CDR3 is 14 amino acids. DNA of the CDR3: TGTGCCAGCTTTGGGGGTTTTTCCTACAATGAGCAGTTCTTC. It yields the protein CASFGGFSYNEQFF.

V gene TRBV11-2 combines with J gene TRBJ2-2, with 9 bases matching TRBD2. The CDR3 is made up of 17 amino acids. The V gene's germline CDR1 is SGHAT and CDR2 FQNNGV. The V gene end was trimmed by 5 bases and the J gene end by 5 bases; junction bases not matched to a gene: 12. The CDR3 DNA reads as TGTGCCAGCAGCACCCTACTAGCGGGCCCCCGTACCGGGGAGCTGTTTTTT. This codes for CASSTLLAGPRTGELFF. The full variable domain, rest sourced from reference TRBV11-2 and TRBJ2-2, is EAGVAQSPRYKIIEKRQSVAFWCNPISGHATLYWYQQILGQGPKLLIQFQNNGVVDDSQLPKDRFSAERLKGVDSTLKIQPAKLEDSAVYLCASSTLLAGPRTGELFFGEGSRLTVL.

This clonotype was detected only a few times. The V and J genes are TRBV6-5 and TRBJ1-2; possible D gene TRBD1, 5 bases. Germline V lookup: CDR1 MNHEY, CDR2 SVGAGI. This CDR3 contains 16 residues. Deletions cut 3 bases from V and 0 bases from J, with 14 bases between. The CDR3 region is CASSYGSTGANYGYTF. CDR3 in DNA: TGTGCCAGCAGTTATGGCTCCACAGGAGCTAACTATGGCTACACCTTC.

Only one count was recorded for this clonotype. J is TRBJ2-3 and V is TRBV5-1, with D uncertain. V was clipped by 6 bases and J by 2 bases, with 19 bases between them. Germline V gene sequence: CDR1 SGHRS, CDR2 YFSETQ. The CDR3 totals 16 residues. CDR3 nucleotide sequence: TGCGCCAGCAACCCCTCCTCCTCCCCTTACACAGATACGCAGTATTTT. Amino acids: CASNPSSSPYTDTQYF.

This clonotype was counted ten times or more. The chain has TRBV4-1 and TRBJ2-3, with D possibly being TRBD2 (6 bases). The V end was cut by 1 base, the J end by 1 base, with 6 bases between. Germline V CDR1 and CDR2: MGHRA, YSYEKL. The CDR3 loop spans 14 amino acids. The CDR3 loop reads CASSQAGGTDTQYF. The DNA of the CDR3 is TGCGCCAGCAGCCAAGCGGGGGGCACAGATACGCAGTATTTT.

The chain has TRBV6-1 and TRBJ2-1; 11 bases line up with TRBD2. Per the germline V gene, CDR1 is MNHNS and CDR2 is SASEGT. CDR3 length equals 19 residues. V dropped 0 bases and J dropped 5; count of bases not matched to a gene: 12. The CDR3 protein is CASSEAGLAGGHIHNEQFF. In nucleotides, the CDR3 is TGTGCCAGCAGTGAAGCCGGGCTAGCGGGGGGACACATACACAATGAGCAGTTCTTC.

This clonotype occurred many times. This chain joins TRBV7-6 and TRBJ2-7; 8 nucleotides line up with TRBD1. The CDR3 is 14 residues long. V shed 5 bases and J 2 bases; nucleotides not matched to a gene: 5. CDR1 and CDR2 from the germline V gene are SGHVS and FNYEAQ. The CDR3 region has the DNA TGTGCCAGCAGCCCCGGGACAGGACCCTACGAGCAGTACGTC. This codes for CASSPGTGPYEQYV.

The chain recombines TRBV28 with TRBJ2-6; 7 positions match TRBD1. V gave up 3 bases and J gave up 0 bases; unmatched junction bases: 5. This CDR3 region has 17 residues. Germline CDR1 MDHEN, CDR2 SYDVKM. CDR3 in DNA: TGTGCCAGCAGTTTTAAGGGGGCCTACTCTGGGGCCAACGTCCTGACTTTC. Its translation: CASSFKGAYSGANVLTF. The whole variable domain, remainder taken from reference TRBV28 and TRBJ2-6, is DVKVTQSSRYLVKRTGEKVFLECVQDMDHENMFWYRQDPGLGLRLIYFSYDVKMKEKGDIPEGYSVSREKKERFSLILESASTNQTSMYLCASSFKGAYSGANVLTFGAGSRLTVL.

As DNA, the CDR3 is TGTGCCAGCAGCTCCGTTGACAGGGGCGCGACCTATTCAACTAATGAAAAACTGTTTTTT. Residues: CASSSVDRGATYSTNEKLFF. The chain carries TRBV7-8 and TRBJ1-4, with 8 nucleotides matching TRBD1. The length of the CDR3 is 20 residues. The germline V gene has CDR1 SGHVS and CDR2 FQNEAQ. The junction had 16 bases not matched to a gene; V was cut back by 4 bases and J by 0 bases.

This clonotype has more than one count but fewer than ten. This chain joins TRBV12-3 or TRBV12-4 and TRBJ1-2; a weak D match, TRBD1 (6 bases). The length of the CDR3 is 13 residues. The V and J ends lost 5 bases and 8 bases respectively, with 15 bases between them. CDR3 sequence: CASSPRGYSGYTF. The CDR3 coding sequence is TGTGCCAGCAGTCCCAGGGGCTACAGCGGCTACACCTTC.

J is TRBJ2-2 and V is TRBV13; D is perhaps TRBD1 (5 bases). Looked up from germline, CDR1 is PRHDT and CDR2 is FYEKMQ (reference sequence). This CDR3 is built from 15 residues. V lost 3 bases to trimming and J lost 3 bases, with 11 bases between them. CDR3 coding DNA: TGTGCCAGCAGCTTGCGGCAGGGCTACACCGGGGAGCTGTTTTTT. This gives the protein CASSLRQGYTGELFF.

CDR3: CASTTRAGELFF. The CDR3 nucleotides read TGTGCCAGCACCACTAGAGCCGGGGAGCTGTTTTTT. The chain carries TRBV14 and TRBJ2-2; D may be TRBD2 (5 bases). This CDR3 region has 12 residues. Per the germline V gene, CDR1 is SGHDN and CDR2 is FVKESK. V was trimmed by 7 bases and J by 6 bases, leaving 9 bases between them.

This clonotype was observed a handful of times. The rearrangement joins TRBV12-5 to TRBJ2-7, with 11 bases identical to TRBD1. Germline-derived CDR1 and CDR2 are LGHNT and FRNRAP. V was clipped by 6 bases and J by 3 bases; unmatched bases: 10. This CDR3 has 16 amino acids. The CDR3 protein is CASGLHGQGAIYEQYF. DNA of the CDR3: TGTGCTAGTGGCCTCCACGGACAGGGGGCCATCTACGAGCAGTACTTC.

This clonotype appeared once. The V and J genes are TRBV5-1 and TRBJ2-1, with D perhaps matching TRBD1 (6 bases). Per germline, CDR1 SGHRS and CDR2 YFSETQ. This CDR3 region has 18 residues. Trimming pared 2 bases from V and 0 bases from J, leaving 18 bases between. CDR3 in DNA: TGCGCCAGCAGCTTAAGGGACACCAGCGTAAGCTCCTACAATGAGCAGTTCTTC. Protein: CASSLRDTSVSSYNEQFF.

This clonotype was seen only a few times. The chain combines TRBV19 with TRBJ1-1; D unclear. From germline, CDR1 is LNHDA and CDR2 SQIVND (reference sequence). Trimming removed 3 bases at V and 4 bases at J, with 9 bases between. The CDR3 extends over 13 amino acids. The DNA of the CDR3 is TGTGCCAGTAGTATCAGCCTTGGCACTGAAGCTTTCTTT. Translated: CASSISLGTEAFF. Looking up the rest from reference TRBV19 and TRBJ1-1 gives the full variable domain: DGGITQSPKYLFRKEGQNVTLSCEQNLNHDAMYWYRQDPGQGLRLIYYSQIVNDFQKGDIAEGYSVSREKKESFPLTVTSAQKNPTAFYLCASSISLGTEAFFGQGTRLTVV.

There are many counts of this clonotype. In DNA, the CDR3 is TGTGCCAGCAGCGCCCTAGCGGGGGGGCGCAATGAGCAGTTCTTC. Translating it yields CASSALAGGRNEQFF. The V call is TRBV7-9, the J call TRBJ2-1; 12 bases are a match to TRBD2. This CDR3 is 15 amino acids long. Germline V lookup: CDR1 SEHNR, CDR2 FQNEAQ (reference sequence). J was trimmed by 6 bases and V by 5 bases; bases with no gene match: 5.

V gene TRBV19 combines with J gene TRBJ2-1; D possibly matches TRBD1 or TRBD2 (6 bases each). From germline, CDR1 is LNHDA and CDR2 SQIVND (reference sequence). The CDR3 consists of 14 residues. Deletions cut 8 bases from V and 6 bases from J, with 17 bases between. CDR3 amino acids: CASSRARGANEQFF. The CDR3 DNA is TGTGCCAGTTCTAGGGCTAGGGGGGCCAATGAGCAGTTCTTC.

The chain carries TRBV11-2 and TRBJ2-1, with TRBD2 matching over 8 bases. The CDR3 contains 13 residues. Germline V gene lookup returns CDR1 SGHAT and CDR2 FQNNGV. V shed 5 bases, J shed 9 bases, and the junction held 6 bases outside the gene matches. CDR3 amino acids: CASSGAGESEQFF. In DNA, the CDR3 is TGTGCCAGCAGCGGAGCGGGGGAGAGTGAGCAGTTCTTC.

This clonotype occurred a few times. V and J are TRBV6-1 and TRBJ1-2, with a possible D match to TRBD1 (5 bases). Germline loops: CDR1 MNHNS, CDR2 SASEGT. There are 15 residues in the CDR3. Trimming removed 7 bases at V and 4 bases at J, with 19 bases between. CDR3 DNA sequence: TGTGCCAGCACCGAAGGCGAGGGGCTTGGCTATGGCTACACCTTC. This sequence encodes CASTEGEGLGYGYTF.

This clonotype occurred once. The chain employs TRBV28 and TRBJ2-7; D not certain. The ends were cut back, 4 bases at V and 2 bases at J, with 15 bases in the middle. The CDR3 sequence is 15 residues long. CDR1 and CDR2 from the germline V gene are MDHEN and SYDVKM. The CDR3 is CASSSSYRRAYEQYV. CDR3 nucleotide sequence: TGTGCCAGCAGTTCCAGTTATCGAAGGGCCTACGAGCAGTACGTC.